The 3 T cell receptor beta chains given below trace back to one sample, sequenced in a study of CD8+CD57+ T cells in acquired aplastic anemia. CD8+CD57+ cell expansion had been shown by flow cytometry in patients chosen for sequencing. The template used for profiling TCR beta VDJ and CDR3 was genomic DNA. A single record per CDR3 protein comes from TCRdb applying MiXCR to the reads. The sample shows a few hundred thousand distinct CDR3 sequences, under 40% of them seen only once. Sequenced material: sorted CD4+, CD8+, or CD8+CD57+ T cells (not recorded which) from PBMCs. These receptors all stem from a human donor with aplastic anemia.

The chain combines TRBV10-3 with TRBJ2-3; 9 nucleotides align to TRBD2. The germline V gene encodes CDR1 ENHRY and CDR2 SYGVKD. The CDR3 sequence is 15 residues long. The junction had 6 bases not matched to a gene; V was cut back by 3 bases and J by 5 bases. This CDR3 is CAISERLAGIDTQYF. CDR3 DNA: TGTGCCATCAGTGAACGTCTAGCGGGGATAGATACGCAGTATTTT.

Details on this clonotype: The junction differs from germline at one of its ends, possibly a read error. This chain connects TRBV7-9 to TRBJ1-1, with no clear D. Germline CDR1 is SEHNR and CDR2 is FQNEAQ (reference sequence). The CDR3 has 13 amino acids. This CDR3 reads CANSPWMNAEAFF. The DNA of the CDR3 is TGTGCCAACAGCCCCTGGATGAACGCTGAAGCTTTCTTT.

To note about this clonotype: Its ends do not fully match the called genes, so a read error is possible. V and J are TRBV12-3 or TRBV12-4 and TRBJ1-6; D gene unclear. The length of the CDR3 is 15 residues. As DNA, the CDR3 is TGTGCCAGCGGTTTGTTGAGCTCCTATAATTCACCCCTCCACTTT. It translates to CASGLLSSYNSPLHF.